Below are 28 T cell receptor beta chains sequenced from a single sample in a study of blood T cell repertoires in COVID-19. Sequencing was performed with immunoSEQ multiplex PCR; in TCRdb, only in-frame clones are kept and a portion is missing. The table has about 67,000 clones, over 80% seen once. The sequenced sample was peripheral blood. The receptors were sampled from a man in his fifties with active COVID-19.

The chain combines TRBV24-1 with TRBJ1-1, with D perhaps matching TRBD1 (5 bases). V was clipped by 2 bases and J by 3 bases, with 12 bases between them. Germline CDR1 is KGHDR and CDR2 is SFDVKD. The CDR3 loop spans 15 amino acids. The CDR3 region has the DNA TGTGCCACCAGTGATTCACACGGGGGGGACACTGAAGCTTTCTTT. Translation gives CATSDSHGGDTEAFF.

This clone was picked up a small number of times. In nucleotides, the CDR3 is TGTGCCAGTAGGACAGGCGTCGCGAATCAGCCCCAGCATTTT. Amino acids: CASRTGVANQPQHF. This chain links TRBV19 with TRBJ1-5; possible D gene TRBD1, 6 bases. The CDR3 is 14 residues long. The V gene lost 6 bases and the J gene lost 4 bases, with 13 bases spanning the gap. Germline V lookup: CDR1 LNHDA, CDR2 SQIVND (reference sequence).

The chain joins TRBV5-1 to TRBJ2-4; possibly TRBD2 for D (6 bases). Germline values: CDR1 SGHRS, CDR2 YFSETQ. CDR3 length: 15 amino acids. V dropped 3 bases and J dropped 6 bases, with 16 bases sitting between them. The CDR3 nucleotides are TGCGCCAGCAGCTCACTTGAGGGAGGCCGAAACATTCAGTACTTC. This gives the protein CASSSLEGGRNIQYF.

This clone was seen only once. The chain employs TRBV28 and TRBJ1-3, with D perhaps TRBD1 (6 bases). The germline V gene has CDR1 MDHEN and CDR2 SYDVKM. The CDR3 has 15 amino acids. The ends were cut back, 7 bases at V and 0 bases at J, with 13 bases in the middle. The CDR3 spells CASKGDMSSGNTIYF. CDR3 coding DNA: TGTGCCAGCAAAGGGGACATGAGCTCTGGAAACACCATATATTTT. The entire variable domain, with the rest obtained from reference TRBV28 and TRBJ1-3, is as follows: DVKVTQSSRYLVKRTGEKVFLECVQDMDHENMFWYRQDPGLGLRLIYFSYDVKMKEKGDIPEGYSVSREKKERFSLILESASTNQTSMYLCASKGDMSSGNTIYFGEGSWLTVV.

This clone was detected only once. The rearrangement joins TRBV10-3 to TRBJ2-1; 12 bases map to TRBD2. V lost 6 bases to trimming and J lost 9 bases; unmatched junction nucleotides: 3. Germline CDR1 and CDR2: ENHRY and SYGVKD. The CDR3 covers 13 residues. The DNA for the CDR3 is TGTGCCATCAGGACTAGCGGGGGCGGTGAGCAGTTCTTC. Protein: CAIRTSGGGEQFF.

The chain has TRBV7-9 and TRBJ2-1, with D perhaps TRBD2 (5 bases). The CDR3 spans 13 residues. Trimming took 5 bases from V and 6 from J, leaving 11 bases between them. Germline V gene lookup returns CDR1 SEHNR and CDR2 FQNEAQ (reference sequence). CDR3 loop: CASSQAGGNEQFF. The DNA for the CDR3 is TGTGCCAGCAGCCAGGCGGGTGGCAATGAGCAGTTCTTC.

This clone showed up just once. The gene calls are TRBV7-2 and TRBJ1-3, with D tentatively TRBD1 (6 bases). Between the trimmed V and J ends, which lost 6 bases and 3 bases, there was a span of 9 bases. This CDR3 has 13 amino acids. CDR1 SGHTA and CDR2 FQGNSA come from the germline V gene. The CDR3 coding sequence is TGTGCCAGCAGTCCCAGGGGTGGAAACACCATATATTTT. It yields the protein CASSPRGGNTIYF.

The V gene is TRBV30, the J gene TRBJ1-5, with D possibly matching TRBD1 (6 bases). This CDR3 is built from 13 residues. Germline CDR1 GTSNPN, CDR2 SVGIG (reference sequence). V dropped 1 base and J dropped 4 bases, with 8 bases sitting between them. This CDR3 reads CAWSGQVNQPQHF. The CDR3 DNA reads TGTGCCTGGAGTGGACAGGTTAATCAGCCCCAGCATTTT.

The chain is built from TRBV29-1 and TRBJ1-1; D may be TRBD1 (5 bases). The V gene lost 2 bases and the J gene lost 0 bases, with 7 bases spanning the gap. Germline lookup yields CDR1 SQVTM and CDR2 ANQGSEA. This CDR3 has 13 amino acids. The CDR3 region is CSVERDLNTEAFF. The CDR3 coding sequence is TGCAGCGTTGAAAGGGACTTGAACACTGAAGCTTTCTTT.

The V call is TRBV11-2, the J call TRBJ1-1; 8 nucleotides agree with TRBD1. CDR3 length: 16 residues. Trimming removed 5 bases from V and 5 bases from J; junction bases left unmatched: 13. Germline V gene lookup returns CDR1 SGHAT and CDR2 FQNNGV. The CDR3 DNA is TGTGCCAGCAGCCCAGCCCCGGGCAGGGGGCTTACTGAAGCTTTCTTT. Translating gives CASSPAPGRGLTEAFF.

With respect to this clone: A junction end diverges from the germline sequence, so it may reflect a read error. The rearrangement links TRBV2 to TRBJ2-7; D possibly corresponds to TRBD1 (6 bases). Per germline, CDR1 SNHLY and CDR2 FYNNEI. The CDR3 runs 8 residues. CDR3 protein: CASSDRGF. As DNA, the CDR3 is TGTGCCAGCAGTGACAGGGGCTTC.

J is TRBJ2-1 and V is TRBV7-6; the D gene is possibly TRBD1 (5 bases). From germline, CDR1 is SGHVS and CDR2 FNYEAQ. The CDR3 runs to 14 residues. Trimming pared 0 bases from V and 6 bases from J, leaving 9 bases between. CDR3 in DNA: TGTGCCAGCAGCTTAGCTTTACAGGTCAATGAGCAGTTCTTC. Translated, it gives CASSLALQVNEQFF.

V is TRBV27 and J is TRBJ1-4, with a weak D call TRBD1 (6 bases). Germline CDR1 MNHEY, CDR2 SMNVEV (reference sequence). V was pared by 2 bases and J by 5 bases, with 15 bases between. The CDR3 loop spans 16 amino acids. CDR3: CASSLTLGTKNEKLFF. The CDR3 region has the DNA TGTGCCAGCAGTTTAACGTTGGGGACAAAGAATGAAAAACTGTTTTTT.

The genes are TRBV5-4 and TRBJ1-4; 9 bases fit TRBD1. With V trimmed by 4 bases and J by 5 bases, 9 bases remained unmatched. Germline V lookup: CDR1 SGHNT, CDR2 YYREEE (reference sequence). This CDR3 contains 16 residues. CDR3: CASSRDRVSPNEKLFF. The CDR3 nucleotides read TGTGCCAGCAGCCGGGACAGGGTATCGCCGAATGAAAAACTGTTTTTT. Using reference TRBV5-4 and TRBJ1-4 for the parts outside the CDR3, the full variable domain is ETGVTQSPTHLIKTRGQQVTLRCSSQSGHNTVSWYQQALGQGPQFIFQYYREEENGRGNFPPRFSGLQFPNYSSELNVNALELDDSALYLCASSRDRVSPNEKLFFGSGTQLSVL.

V is TRBV7-2 and J is TRBJ2-3; D gene unclear. Germline loops: CDR1 SGHTA, CDR2 FQGNSA. The V and J ends lost 5 bases and 1 base respectively, with 10 bases between them. The CDR3 has 14 residues. CDR3 bases: TGTGCCAGCAGCAGGAGTACACGCACAGATACGCAGTATTTT. The encoded protein is CASSRSTRTDTQYF.

This clone was found a few times. V is TRBV12-5 and J is TRBJ2-7; possible D gene TRBD1, 5 bases. Trimming left V 7 bases short and J 0 bases short, with 7 bases between. Looked up from germline, CDR1 is LGHNT and CDR2 is FRNRAP. The CDR3 is made up of 12 amino acids. The CDR3 sequence is CASEGFSYEQYF. The CDR3 DNA reads as TGTGCTAGTGAGGGGTTCTCCTACGAGCAGTACTTC.

The chain joins TRBV5-1 to TRBJ2-2, with D hard to call. Per germline, CDR1 SGHRS and CDR2 YFSETQ. V lost 0 bases and J lost 7, with 10 bases in between. The CDR3 is 14 residues long. CDR3 amino acids: CASSLGERVGELFF. The DNA for the CDR3 is TGCGCCAGCAGCTTGGGCGAGCGAGTCGGGGAGCTGTTTTTT.

The genes are TRBV5-5 and TRBJ2-7; D possibly corresponds to TRBD2 (6 bases). CDR3 length equals 14 residues. The germline V gene has CDR1 SGHKS and CDR2 YYEKEE (reference sequence). V gave up 1 base and J gave up 4 bases, with 12 bases separating them. This CDR3 reads CASSLISGEYEQYF. CDR3 DNA: TGTGCCAGCAGCTTGATATCGGGAGAGTACGAGCAGTACTTC.

The chain employs TRBV9 and TRBJ1-5, with a tentative D call TRBD1 (5 bases). This CDR3 has 14 amino acids. Germline CDR1 is SGDLS and CDR2 is YYNGEE. V was trimmed by 2 bases and J by 3 bases, leaving 9 bases between them. As DNA, the CDR3 is TGTGCCAGCAGCGTGGGGGGTTCCAATCAGCCCCAGCATTTT. Residues: CASSVGGSNQPQHF.

The chain recombines TRBV2 with TRBJ2-1, with 10 bases fitting TRBD2. The length of the CDR3 is 13 residues. Germline values: CDR1 SNHLY, CDR2 FYNNEI. Unmatched junction bases numbered 1, after V lost 6 bases and J lost 5 bases. The CDR3, as DNA: TGTGCCAGCAGAGCGGGGGGGAACAATGAGCAGTTCTTC. Translated, it gives CASRAGGNNEQFF.

The V call is TRBV6-5, the J call TRBJ2-3; possible D gene TRBD2, 7 bases. V dropped 7 bases and J dropped 4 bases, with 12 bases sitting between them. This CDR3 is 13 amino acids long. Germline loops: CDR1 MNHEY, CDR2 SVGAGI. The CDR3 spells CASKPGGADTQYF. The CDR3 DNA follows: TGTGCCAGCAAGCCGGGGGGCGCAGATACGCAGTATTTT.

The chain combines TRBV7-8 with TRBJ2-7, with D possibly matching TRBD2 (6 bases). The germline CDR1 and CDR2 sequences are SGHVS and FQNEAQ. Trimming took off 1 base at V and 2 bases at J, with 9 bases between the two ends. The CDR3 sequence is 14 residues long. The CDR3 sequence: CASSLEGGPYEQYF. CDR3 in DNA: TGTGCCAGCAGCTTAGAGGGAGGACCCTACGAGCAGTACTTC.

The V call is TRBV7-8, the J call TRBJ2-7; D gene ambiguous. This CDR3 is 17 amino acids long. Germline values: CDR1 SGHVS, CDR2 FQNEAQ. The V end lost 2 bases, the J end lost 0 bases, and 17 bases lay between the germline ends. The CDR3 region is CASSLSSHSPLSYEQYF. As DNA, the CDR3 is TGTGCCAGCAGCTTAAGTTCTCACTCGCCGCTCTCCTACGAGCAGTACTTC.

The chain links TRBV6-6 to TRBJ1-3; D call uncertain. The V gene lost 4 bases and the J gene lost 0 bases, with 10 bases spanning the gap. Germline V gives CDR1 MNHNY, CDR2 SVGAGI (reference sequence). The CDR3 sequence is 15 residues long. Here the CDR3 DNA reads TGTGCCAGCAGTTCACCCCGGGGCTCTGGAAACACCATATATTTT. Amino acid sequence: CASSSPRGSGNTIYF.

The chain links TRBV4-3 to TRBJ2-3, with a weak D call TRBD1 (6 bases). The CDR3 loop spans 19 amino acids. Germline-derived CDR1 and CDR2 are LGHNA and YSLEER. Trimming shortened V by 1 base and J by 0 bases, and 20 bases separated the two germline ends. This chain's CDR3 is CASSQVIGRGGSSTDTQYF. The DNA for the CDR3 is TGCGCCAGCAGCCAAGTTATCGGCAGGGGCGGCTCGAGCACAGATACGCAGTATTTT.

The chain couples TRBV12-3 or TRBV12-4 to TRBJ1-1, with 7 bases fitting TRBD1. J gave up 1 base and V 6 bases, and 2 bases lay outside the gene matches. The CDR3 spans 13 residues. This chain's CDR3 is CASRQGRNTEAFF. As DNA, the CDR3 is TGTGCCAGCAGACAGGGGAGGAACACTGAAGCTTTCTTT.

V and J are TRBV12-3 or TRBV12-4 and TRBJ1-5; D is ambiguous. The CDR3 runs 13 residues. The ends were cut back, 5 bases at V and 12 bases at J, with 17 bases in the middle. The CDR3 loop is CASSPYPGGNQHF. The CDR3 coding sequence is TGTGCCAGCAGTCCCTACCCCGGAGGGAACCAGCATTTT.

This clone came up a few times. V and J are TRBV19 and TRBJ1-5, with TRBD1 identical over 8 bases. The germline V gene encodes CDR1 LNHDA and CDR2 SQIVND (reference sequence). With 5 bases clipped from V and 6 bases from J, the junction kept 6 bases outside the gene matches. The length of the CDR3 is 14 residues. The CDR3 region has the DNA TGTGCCAGTAGTGCCAGGGGGCTGGGTCAGCCCCAGCATTTT. As protein: CASSARGLGQPQHF.